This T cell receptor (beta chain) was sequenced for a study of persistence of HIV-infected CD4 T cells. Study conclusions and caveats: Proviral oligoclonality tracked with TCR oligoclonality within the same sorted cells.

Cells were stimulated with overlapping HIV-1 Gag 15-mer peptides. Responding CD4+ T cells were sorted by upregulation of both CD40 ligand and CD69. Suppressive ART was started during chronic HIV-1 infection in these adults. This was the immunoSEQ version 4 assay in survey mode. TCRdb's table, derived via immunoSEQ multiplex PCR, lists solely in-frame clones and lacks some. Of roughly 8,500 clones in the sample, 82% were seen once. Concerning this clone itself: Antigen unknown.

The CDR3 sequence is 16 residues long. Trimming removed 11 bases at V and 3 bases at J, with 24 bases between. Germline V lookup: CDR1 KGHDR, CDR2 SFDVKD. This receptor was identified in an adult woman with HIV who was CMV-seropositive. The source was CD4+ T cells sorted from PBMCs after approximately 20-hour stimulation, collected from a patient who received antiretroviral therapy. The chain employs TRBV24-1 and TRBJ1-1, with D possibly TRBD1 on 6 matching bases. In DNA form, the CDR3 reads TGTGCCATTCGCAAGGCAGGGGTAAGGTCGGACACTGAAGCTTTCTTT. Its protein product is CAIRKAGVRSDTEAFF.